This T cell receptor (beta chain) was captured in a study of T cells in localized non-small cell lung cancer. Study-wide results and caveats: Of the top 100 tumor clones, median roughly 60 were in adjacent lung, 25 to 35 among its top 100. Tumor showed lower T cell clonality than uninvolved adjacent lung, where it was highest. Longer overall survival was associated with a higher density of T cells in the blood.

Clones were read by immunoSEQ multiplex PCR, and TCRdb kept only the in-frame ones, dropping some. The sample lists about 59,000 clones, approximately 93% seen once, with 20% in the top ten. Trimming stripped 6 bases from V and 0 bases from J, with 12 bases between. CDR1 is MNHEY, CDR2 SVGAGI, per germline. The CDR3 extends over 14 amino acids. This clone was seen a few times. What it binds is not known. The chain joins TRBV6-5 to TRBJ2-7; a possible D gene is TRBD2 (6 bases). The TCR sequence derives from a man aged 40 to 70 with stage I lung adenocarcinoma. The material sequenced was peripheral blood, taken before any cancer treatment. The CDR3 sequence is CASSKTRSSYEQYF. CDR3 DNA sequence: TGTGCCAGCAGCAAGACTAGGAGCTCCTACGAGCAGTACTTC.